This TCR beta chain was recovered during a study of T cells in narcolepsy. Regarding this clone: No antigen is known for it.

V trimming: 0 bases; J trimming: 10 bases; junction bases outside the gene matches: 0. The CDR3 consists of 12 residues. Germline CDR1 and CDR2: SGHTA and FQGNSA. General study points: HCRT-specific and TRIB2-specific autoreactive clonotypes appeared among same-patient CSF and blood CD4+ clonotypes.

Profiled with immunoSEQ multiplex PCR; TCRdb holds only in-frame clones, not every one. The top ten hold over 1.5% of the sample, which has fewer than 15,000 clones, around 90% seen once. The chain joins TRBV7-2 to TRBJ2-1, with 7 bases matching TRBD1. The sequenced material came from CD45RA- memory CD4+ T cells from PBMCs. This TCR was sampled from a human donor with narcolepsy. This CDR3 reads CASSLADREQFF. The CDR3 DNA follows: TGTGCCAGCAGCTTAGCGGACAGGGAGCAGTTCTTC.